The 3 T cell receptor beta chains below come from one sample, sequenced in a study of blood T cell repertoires in COVID-19. Assay used: immunoSEQ multiplex PCR; TCRdb lists only in-frame clones, some missing. The sample comprises more than 200,000 clones, more than 75% of which are singletons, and more than 4.5% rests with the top ten. Sequencing input: peripheral blood. The receptors come from a woman aged 60-75 years with COVID-19, enrolled during active disease.

The rearrangement links TRBV30 to TRBJ1-2; the D gene is possibly TRBD1 (6 bases). V was shortened by 0 bases and J by 6 bases, with 23 bases between the two germline ends. The germline V gene encodes CDR1 GTSNPN and CDR2 SVGIG (reference sequence). The CDR3 has 17 residues. The CDR3 DNA is TGTGCCTGGAGTGTACCATTCGGCACAGGGCATTCCAATGGCTACACCTTC. This encodes CAWSVPFGTGHSNGYTF.

The rearrangement links TRBV11-3 to TRBJ2-6; unclear D gene. CDR3 length: 14 residues. Per germline, CDR1 SGHNT and CDR2 YENEEA. With 5 bases removed from V and 0 bases from J, the gap between germline ends came to 5 bases. The CDR3 region has the DNA TGTGCCAGCAGCCCTTACTCTGGGGCCAACGTCCTGACTTTC. This gives the protein CASSPYSGANVLTF.

In this sample, this clone turned up a few times. CDR3 in amino acids: CASSNGEGTEAFF. For the CDR3, the DNA is TGTGCCAGCAGTAACGGGGAGGGCACTGAAGCTTTCTTT. The V gene is TRBV28, the J gene TRBJ1-1; D remains ambiguous. The V end lost 5 bases, the J end lost 4 bases, and 11 bases lay between the germline ends. CDR3 length: 13 residues. Germline CDR1 MDHEN, CDR2 SYDVKM.